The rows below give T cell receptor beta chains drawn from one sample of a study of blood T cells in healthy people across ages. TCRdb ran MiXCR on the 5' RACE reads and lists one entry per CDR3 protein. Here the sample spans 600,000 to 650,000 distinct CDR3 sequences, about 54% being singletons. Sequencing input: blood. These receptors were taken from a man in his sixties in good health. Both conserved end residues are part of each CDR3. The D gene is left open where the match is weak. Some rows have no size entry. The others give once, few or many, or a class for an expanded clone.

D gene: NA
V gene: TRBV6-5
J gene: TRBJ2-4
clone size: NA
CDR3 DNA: TGTGCCAGCAGTCCAAATGGCGGTGTGGGAAACATTCAGTACTTC
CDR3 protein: CASSPNGGVGNIQYF

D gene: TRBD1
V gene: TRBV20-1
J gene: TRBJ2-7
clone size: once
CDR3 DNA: TGCAGTGCTAGAGTAGGTGACAGGGCTTACGAGCAGTACTTC
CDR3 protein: CSARVGDRAYEQYF

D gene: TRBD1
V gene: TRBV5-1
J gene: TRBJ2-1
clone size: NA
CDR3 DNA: TGCGCCAGCAGCCATTGGGACAGGGTGAAGCAGGGCAATGAGCAGTTCTTC
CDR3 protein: CASSHWDRVKQGNEQFF

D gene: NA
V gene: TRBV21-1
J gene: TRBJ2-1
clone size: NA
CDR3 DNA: TGTGCCAGCAGCAAAGCAGGCCCTAGCGGGGGGGAGGGATGTGAGCAGTTCTTC
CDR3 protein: CASSKAGPSGGEGCEQFF

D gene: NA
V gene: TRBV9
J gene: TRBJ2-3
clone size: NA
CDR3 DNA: TGTGCCAGCAGCGAAACGGACTCCAGCTACACAGATACGCAGTATTTT
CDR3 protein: CASSETDSSYTDTQYF

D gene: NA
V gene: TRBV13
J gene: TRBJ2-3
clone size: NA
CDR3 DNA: TGTGCCAGCAGCTTAAGGGGCGGGGGCCTCACAGATACGCAGTATTTT
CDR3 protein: CASSLRGGGLTDTQYF

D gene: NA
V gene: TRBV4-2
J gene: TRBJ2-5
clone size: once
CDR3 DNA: TGTGCCAGCAGCCAATCGCTGGAACTAACGGGGGCCGTTTCCCAAGAGACCCAGTACTTC
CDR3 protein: CASSQSLELTGAVSQETQYF

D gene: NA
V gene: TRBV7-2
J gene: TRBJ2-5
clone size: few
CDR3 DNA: TGTGCCAGCAGCTTATGGACAGCCCGGGGTGAGACCCAGTACTTC
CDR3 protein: CASSLWTARGETQYF

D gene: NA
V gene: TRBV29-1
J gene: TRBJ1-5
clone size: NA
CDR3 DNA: TGCAGCGGCAGATTGGGGGGGGACAATCAGCCCCAGCATTTT
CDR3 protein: CSGRLGGDNQPQHF

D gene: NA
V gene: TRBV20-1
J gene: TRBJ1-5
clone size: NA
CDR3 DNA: TGCAGTGCTAGAATGATTAGCAATCAGCCCCAGCATTTT
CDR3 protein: CSARMISNQPQHF

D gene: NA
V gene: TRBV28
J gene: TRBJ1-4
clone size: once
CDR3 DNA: TGTGCCAGCACCCAAGGGGGGGTCCATGAAAAACTGTTTTTT
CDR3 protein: CASTQGGVHEKLFF

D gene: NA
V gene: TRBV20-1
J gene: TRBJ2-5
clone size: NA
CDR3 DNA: TGCAGTGCTAGGGCGCCAGGGCCCCTTGACAGTGAGCAGTACTTC
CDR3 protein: CSARAPGPLDSEQYF

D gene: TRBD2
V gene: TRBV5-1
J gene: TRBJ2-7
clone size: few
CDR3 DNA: TGCGCCAGCAGCTTTCTAGCGGGGGTTTCTTACGAGCAGTACTTC
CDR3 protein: CASSFLAGVSYEQYF

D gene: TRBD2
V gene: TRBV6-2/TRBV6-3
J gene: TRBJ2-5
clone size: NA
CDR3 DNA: TGTGCCAGCCCCTCTAGCGGGGAAACACAAGAGACCCAGTACTTC
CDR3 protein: CASPSSGETQETQYF

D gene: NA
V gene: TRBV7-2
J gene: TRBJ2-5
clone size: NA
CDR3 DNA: TGTGCCAGCGGCTCCTTCCGGGAGACCCAGTACTTC
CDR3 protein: CASGSFRETQYF

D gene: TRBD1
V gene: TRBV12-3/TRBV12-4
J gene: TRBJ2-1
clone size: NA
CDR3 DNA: TGTGCCAGCCGGAAGACAGGGGTGAGGAATGAGCAGTTCTTC
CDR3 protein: CASRKTGVRNEQFF

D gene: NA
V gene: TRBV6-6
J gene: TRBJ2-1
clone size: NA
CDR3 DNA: TGTGCCAGCAGCGAACAGAACTACAATGAGCAGTTCTTC
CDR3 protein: CASSEQNYNEQFF

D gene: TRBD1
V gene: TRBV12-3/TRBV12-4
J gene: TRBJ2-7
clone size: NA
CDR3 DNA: TGTGCCAGCAGTTTCGGAAGACAGGGGGCCTACTACGAGCAGTACTTC
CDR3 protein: CASSFGRQGAYYEQYF

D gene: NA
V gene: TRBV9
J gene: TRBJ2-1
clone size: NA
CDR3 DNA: TGCGCCAGCAGCGTGCACAATGAGCAGTTCTTC
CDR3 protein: CASSVHNEQFF

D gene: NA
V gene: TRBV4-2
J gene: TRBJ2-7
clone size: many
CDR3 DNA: TGTGCCAGCAGCAAACGGGTAGCTGGGCAGTACTTC
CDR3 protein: CASSKRVAGQYF

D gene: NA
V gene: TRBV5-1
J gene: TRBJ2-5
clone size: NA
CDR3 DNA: TGCGCCAGCAGCTTGGGCCGGTCTACAGAAGAGACCCAGTACTTC
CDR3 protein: CASSLGRSTEETQYF

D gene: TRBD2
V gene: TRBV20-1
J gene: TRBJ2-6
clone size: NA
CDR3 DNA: TGCAGTGCTAGAGATCCGTCTAGCGGGATCTACTCTGGGGCCAACGTCCTGACTTTC
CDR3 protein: CSARDPSSGIYSGANVLTF